The T cell receptor beta chain under discussion was sequenced for a study of monozygotic twins with inflammatory bowel disease. Details on this clonotype: Its antigen is undetermined.

TCRdb reprocessed the 5' RACE reads and stores each CDR3 protein as one record, lacking DNA. In total, the table holds under 200,000 distinct CDR3 sequences. Each donor had 2.5 ml of blood drawn. Findings of the study overall: IBD patients displayed reduced TCRbeta diversity (inverse Simpson) when set against healthy co-twins. Other individuals had fewer clonotypes in common with IBD patients than with healthy twins, especially with disease activity.

CDR3 length equals 15 residues. Germline V CDR1 and CDR2: LNHNV, YYDKDF (reference sequence). The sample taken for sequencing was blood. The TCR sequence derives from a human donor with ulcerative colitis or Crohn's disease, or a healthy co-twin of an affected twin (not recorded which). The chain has TRBV15 and TRBJ2-7; with no DNA, the TCRdb D assignment of TRBD2 cannot be verified. CDR3 amino acids: CATSRDPYTSYEQYF.